This paragraph covers one TCR beta chain sequence. Its target is not known. This CDR3 contains 13 residues. After removal of 5 bases from V and 5 bases from J, the junction contained 5 bases not matched to a gene. Germline values: CDR1 SNHLY, CDR2 FYNNEI. The data originate from a study of T cell responses to AZD1222 COVID-19 vaccine. Sequenced by immunoSEQ multiplex PCR; TCRdb stores in-frame clones only, minus some. The data show about 70,000 clones, less than 95% seen once. Study-level points and caveats: Two AZD1222 administrations were followed by greater Spike-specific TCR breadth and depth. Variant regions that are unmutated are reportedly the target of nearly half of spike-specific TCRs.

The genes are TRBV2 and TRBJ1-2, with TRBD1 matching over 7 bases. The source material was peripheral blood, sampled 28 days after the second AZD1222 dose. The origin of this receptor is an adult who received the AZD1222 COVID-19 vaccine. In DNA, the CDR3 is TGTGCCAGCAGTCTCGACAGGGAATATGGCTACACCTTC. Protein sequence: CASSLDREYGYTF.